A single sample gave rise to the 5 T cell receptor beta chains below, sequenced in a study of shared clonotypes between healthy human individuals. Profiled with immunoSEQ multiplex PCR; TCRdb holds only in-frame clones, not every one. Of more than 1 million clones listed, around 78% are singletons. Source material: memory CD4+ T cells from PBMCs. The subset is: CD45RA-negative fraction. Source of these receptors: a man aged 18 to 29 in good health. Some clones in this sample may be carry-over from other donors' samples.

V usage is TRBV6-6 and J usage is TRBJ2-3; 12 nucleotides agree with TRBD2. Germline lookup yields CDR1 MNHNY and CDR2 SVGAGI (reference sequence). V was pared by 11 bases and J by 3 bases, with 3 bases of the junction left unmatched. The CDR3 is 13 amino acids. The CDR3 sequence: CAGGTSGTDTQYF. The CDR3 nucleotides read TGTGCCGGCGGGACTAGCGGGACAGATACGCAGTATTTT.

The V gene is TRBV28, the J gene TRBJ2-6, with 7 bases aligning to TRBD1. The V gene end was trimmed by 7 bases and the J gene end by 2 bases; junction bases not matched to a gene: 5. This CDR3 is built from 15 residues. CDR1 and CDR2 (germline): MDHEN, SYDVKM. The CDR3: CASTLDRAGANVLTF. CDR3 DNA: TGTGCCAGCACCCTAGACAGGGCTGGGGCCAACGTCCTGACTTTC. The full variable domain, rest sourced from reference TRBV28 and TRBJ2-6, is DVKVTQSSRYLVKRTGEKVFLECVQDMDHENMFWYRQDPGLGLRLIYFSYDVKMKEKGDIPEGYSVSREKKERFSLILESASTNQTSMYLCASTLDRAGANVLTFGAGSRLTVL.

The chain has TRBV29-1 and TRBJ1-1; no definite D call. Per germline, CDR1 SQVTM and CDR2 ANQGSEA. CDR3 length: 10 residues. Trimming shortened V by 4 bases and J by 11 bases, and 11 bases separated the two germline ends. As DNA, the CDR3 is TGCAGCGTTGTAAGGGTAGTCGCTTTCTTT. Its protein is CSVVRVVAFF.

V and J are TRBV6-5 and TRBJ2-5, with D possibly TRBD2 on 6 matching bases. Germline V gives CDR1 MNHEY, CDR2 SVGAGI. The CDR3 is 16 amino acids. The V gene lost 2 bases and the J gene lost 3 bases, with 16 bases spanning the gap. CDR3 coding DNA: TGTGCCAGCAGTTACGGTCCGGGAGCCCACAAAGAGACCCAGTACTTC. Translation: CASSYGPGAHKETQYF.

The rearrangement uses TRBV27 and TRBJ2-1; 9 bases are shared with TRBD1. J lost 4 bases, V lost 7 bases, and 8 bases had no gene match. The germline gives CDR1 MNHEY, CDR2 SMNVEV (reference sequence). This CDR3 has 15 amino acids. The CDR3 sequence: CASTPGDRDYNEQFF. In DNA form, the CDR3 reads TGTGCCAGCACCCCGGGGGACAGGGATTACAATGAGCAGTTCTTC.